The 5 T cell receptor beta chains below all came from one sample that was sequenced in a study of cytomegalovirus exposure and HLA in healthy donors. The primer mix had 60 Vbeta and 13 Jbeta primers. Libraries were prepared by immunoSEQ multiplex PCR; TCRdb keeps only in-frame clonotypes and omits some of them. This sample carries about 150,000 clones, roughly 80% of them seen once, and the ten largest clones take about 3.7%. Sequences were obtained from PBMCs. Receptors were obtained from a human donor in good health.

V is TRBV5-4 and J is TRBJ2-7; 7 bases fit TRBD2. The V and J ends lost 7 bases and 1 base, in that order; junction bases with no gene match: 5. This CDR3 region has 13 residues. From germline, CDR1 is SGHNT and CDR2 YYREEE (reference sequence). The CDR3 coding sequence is TGTGCCAGCTCCTGGGAGGGATCCTACGAGCAGTACTTC. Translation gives CASSWEGSYEQYF.

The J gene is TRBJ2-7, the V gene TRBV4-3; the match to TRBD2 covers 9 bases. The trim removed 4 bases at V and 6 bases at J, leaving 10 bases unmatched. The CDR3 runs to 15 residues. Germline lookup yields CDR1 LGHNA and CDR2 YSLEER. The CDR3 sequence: CASSPTRLAAPEQYF. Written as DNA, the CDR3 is TGCGCCAGCAGCCCCACAAGACTAGCGGCGCCCGAGCAGTACTTC.

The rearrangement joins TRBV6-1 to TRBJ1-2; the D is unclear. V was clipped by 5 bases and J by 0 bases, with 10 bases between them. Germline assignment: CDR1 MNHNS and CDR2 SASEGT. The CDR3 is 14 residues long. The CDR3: CASSLSTANYGYTF. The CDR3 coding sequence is TGTGCCAGCAGTTTATCCACAGCTAACTATGGCTACACCTTC.

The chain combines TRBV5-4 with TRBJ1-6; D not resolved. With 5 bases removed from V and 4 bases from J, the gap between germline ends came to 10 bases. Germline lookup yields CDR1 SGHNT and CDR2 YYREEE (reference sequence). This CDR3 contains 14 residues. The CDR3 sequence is CASRNGVYNSPLHF. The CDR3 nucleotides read TGTGCCAGCAGGAACGGAGTTTATAATTCACCCCTCCACTTT.

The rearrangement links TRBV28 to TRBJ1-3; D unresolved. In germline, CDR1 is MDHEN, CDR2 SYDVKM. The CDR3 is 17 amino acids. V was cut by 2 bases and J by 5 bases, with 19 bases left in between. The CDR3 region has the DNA TGTGCCAGCAGTTTAACGTCAGCGGCGGGAATGAGAAACACCATATATTTT. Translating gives CASSLTSAAGMRNTIYF.